Sequencing of this TCR beta chain was carried out in a study of identical twins. Comment on this clonotype: Its antigen is not known.

TCRdb re-called the 5' RACE reads through MiXCR, storing one row per CDR3 protein. This table has 500,000 to 550,000 distinct CDR3 sequences, under 25% appearing once. Study findings and constraints: Invariant MAIT and iNKT cells could partly confound zero-insertion analyses.

V was pared by 3 bases and J by 1 base, with 6 bases between. The CDR3 covers 13 residues. Germline V gives CDR1 SGHTA, CDR2 FQGTGA. In addition, the sample was reused for a study of T cells expressing NK-cell markers. That report notes: The use of an anti-gamma-delta TCR antibody, which was added in several experiments, restricted sorting to T cells expressing alpha-beta TCR. The contribution of dominant NKG2C+ clonotypes to CD8+ T cells in five to seven donors was roughly 1.0-7.0%. It remained uncertain whether the expanded NKG2C+ T cell clones were specific for HCMV antigens.

Sequenced sample: CD4+ T cells sorted from blood. This chain uses TRBV7-3 with TRBJ1-1; D gene ambiguous. The TCR originated in a woman aged 18-29 years in good health. The CDR3 region has the DNA TGTGCCAGCAGCTTCTTATGGAACACTGAAGCTTTCTTT. Its translation: CASSFLWNTEAFF.